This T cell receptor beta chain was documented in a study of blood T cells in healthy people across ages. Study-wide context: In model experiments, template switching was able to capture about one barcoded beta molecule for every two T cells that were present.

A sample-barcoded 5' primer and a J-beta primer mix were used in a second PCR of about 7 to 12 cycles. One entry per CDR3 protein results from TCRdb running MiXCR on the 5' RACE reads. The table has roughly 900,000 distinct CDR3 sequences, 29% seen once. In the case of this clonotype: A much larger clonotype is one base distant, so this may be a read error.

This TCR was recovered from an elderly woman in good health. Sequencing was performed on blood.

The DNA for the CDR3 is TGTGCCAGCAGCCAACAATGGGGCTCCAACCGCGATACGCGGTATTTT. Its protein is CASSQQWGSNRDTRYF. The chain recombines TRBV3-1 with TRBJ2-3, with D maybe TRBD1 (5 bases). In germline, CDR1 is LGHDT, CDR2 YNNKEL (reference sequence). The CDR3 has 16 residues.